One sample yielded the 11 T cell receptor beta chains listed below, sequenced in a study of T-cell memory formation after mild COVID-19. TCRdb itself ran the 5' RACE reads through MiXCR, one entry per CDR3 protein. The sample yields about 250,000 distinct CDR3 sequences, 15% to 20% seen once. What was sequenced was PBMCs or a T cell subset sorted from them (not recorded which). The receptors were gathered from a man between 18 and 35 years old who had mild COVID-19 (a few samples of this study predate the infection). Cell type and time point are not known.

This clonotype showed up just a few times. This rearrangement joins TRBV6-2 or TRBV6-3 to TRBJ2-1; 9 bases agree with TRBD1. The ends lost 5 bases at V and 4 bases at J; junction bases unmatched: 6. CDR1 is MNHEY, CDR2 SVGEGT, per germline. The CDR3 has 15 amino acids. The CDR3 loop reads CASSPGTGLYNEQFF. Here the CDR3 DNA reads TGTGCCAGCAGTCCCGGGACAGGGCTTTACAATGAGCAGTTCTTC.

This clonotype was detected a few times. The chain joins TRBV6-6 to TRBJ2-1, with TRBD2 identical over 9 bases. V dropped 1 base and J dropped 7; count of bases not matched to a gene: 2. Germline V CDR1 and CDR2: MNHNY, SVGAGI (reference sequence). This CDR3 contains 14 residues. The CDR3 reads CASSYFLAGNEQFF. CDR3 sequence (DNA): TGTGCCAGCAGTTACTTCCTAGCGGGAAATGAGCAGTTCTTC.

In its sample, this clonotype was seen a few times. The V gene is TRBV5-1, the J gene TRBJ2-3, with 7 bases matching TRBD1. The V gene end was trimmed by 5 bases and the J gene end by 3 bases; junction bases not matched to a gene: 3. This CDR3 contains 13 residues. The germline V gene encodes CDR1 SGHRS and CDR2 YFSETQ. The CDR3 coding sequence is TGCGCCAGCAGGAGGGGACAGACAGATACGCAGTATTTT. Translated, it gives CASRRGQTDTQYF.

This clonotype was counted between two and nine times. The chain is built from TRBV4-1 and TRBJ2-7; 8 bases are shared with TRBD1. The germline V gene has CDR1 MGHRA and CDR2 YSYEKL. The length of the CDR3 is 16 residues. Trimming cost V 0 bases and J 5 bases; bases outside gene matches: 9. Written as DNA, the CDR3 is TGCGCCAGCAGCCAAGATCGGGGCAGGGGGCTCCACGAGCAGTACTTC. It encodes CASSQDRGRGLHEQYF.

The rearrangement uses TRBV20-1 and TRBJ2-5, with unresolved D. The germline gives CDR1 DFQATT, CDR2 SNEGSKA (reference sequence). The CDR3 has 12 amino acids. V lost 2 bases and J 2 bases, leaving 6 bases between the germline ends. For the CDR3, the DNA is TGCAGTGCTAGACCACAACAAGAGACCCAGTACTTC. This codes for CSARPQQETQYF.

A few counts support this clonotype. The V and J genes are TRBV7-2 and TRBJ2-1; tentative D call: TRBD1 (6 bases). CDR1 is SGHTA and CDR2 is FQGNSA in the germline V gene. Between the trimmed V and J ends, which lost 4 bases and 2 bases, there was a span of 9 bases. This CDR3 region has 14 residues. The CDR3 region is CASSSRQAYNEQFF. For the CDR3, the DNA is TGTGCCAGCAGCTCACGACAGGCCTACAATGAGCAGTTCTTC.

This clonotype was seen a handful of times. The V and J genes are TRBV4-1 and TRBJ2-7; TRBD1 agrees at 9 bases. The length of the CDR3 is 16 residues. With 1 base clipped from V and 2 bases from J, the junction kept 6 bases outside the gene matches. Germline V gene lookup returns CDR1 MGHRA and CDR2 YSYEKL. The CDR3 nucleotides read TGCGCCAGCAGCCAAGTAACCCGGACAGGGGCCTACGAGCAGTACTTC. Protein: CASSQVTRTGAYEQYF.

This CDR3 reads CASSYSEIGEGYTF. Written as DNA, the CDR3 is TGTGCCAGCAGTTACTCTGAAATAGGCGAGGGCTACACCTTC. The genes are TRBV6-5 and TRBJ1-2; D is ambiguous. The V end was cut by 0 bases, the J end by 8 bases, with 13 bases between. The CDR3 is 14 amino acids. Germline V gene data show CDR1 as MNHEY and CDR2 as SVGAGI.

The V gene is TRBV6-2 or TRBV6-3, the J gene TRBJ1-4; a weak D match, TRBD1 (6 bases). Trimming removed 6 bases at V and 8 bases at J, with 16 bases between. The CDR3 consists of 14 residues. The germline gives CDR1 MNHEY, CDR2 SVGEGT. CDR3: CASRSRGLEEKLFF. The CDR3 region has the DNA TGTGCCAGCAGATCCAGGGGACTGGAGGAAAAACTGTTTTTT.

The sample holds a few counts of this clonotype. The CDR3 coding sequence is TGTGCCAGCAGCTTAGTCGGAGCGAGAACCAATGAGCAGTTCTTC. Encoded protein: CASSLVGARTNEQFF. The rearrangement links TRBV7-9 to TRBJ2-1; D ambiguous. Per the germline V gene, CDR1 is SEHNR and CDR2 is FQNEAQ (reference sequence). The CDR3 sequence is 15 residues long. The V gene lost 1 base and the J gene lost 6 bases, with 13 bases spanning the gap.

This clonotype was counted between two and nine times. V is TRBV3-1 and J is TRBJ2-1, with a possible D match to TRBD1 (6 bases). Trimming removed 2 bases at V and 2 bases at J, with 10 bases between. Germline CDR1 and CDR2: LGHDT and YNNKEL (reference sequence). This CDR3 comprises 15 residues. The CDR3: CASSQRGFAYNEQFF. As DNA, the CDR3 is TGTGCCAGCAGCCAAAGGGGGTTCGCCTACAATGAGCAGTTCTTC.